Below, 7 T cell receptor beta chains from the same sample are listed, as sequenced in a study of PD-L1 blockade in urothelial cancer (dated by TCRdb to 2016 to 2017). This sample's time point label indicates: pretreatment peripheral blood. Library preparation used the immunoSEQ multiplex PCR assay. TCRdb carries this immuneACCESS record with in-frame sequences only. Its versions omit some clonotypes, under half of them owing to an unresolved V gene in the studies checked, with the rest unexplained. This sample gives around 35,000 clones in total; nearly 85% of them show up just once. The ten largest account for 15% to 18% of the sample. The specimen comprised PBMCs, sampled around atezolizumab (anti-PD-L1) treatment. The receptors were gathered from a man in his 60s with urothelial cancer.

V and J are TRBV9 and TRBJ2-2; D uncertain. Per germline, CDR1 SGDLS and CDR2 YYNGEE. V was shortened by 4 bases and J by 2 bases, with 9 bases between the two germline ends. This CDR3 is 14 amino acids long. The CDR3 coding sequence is TGTGCCAGCAGCCGAGACACTAACACCGGGGAGCTGTTTTTT. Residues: CASSRDTNTGELFF.

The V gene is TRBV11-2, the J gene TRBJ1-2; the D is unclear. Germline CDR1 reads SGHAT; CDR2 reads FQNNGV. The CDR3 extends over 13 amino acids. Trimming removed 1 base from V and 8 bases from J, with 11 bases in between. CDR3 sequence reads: CASSLVASRGYTF. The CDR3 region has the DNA TGTGCCAGCAGCTTAGTGGCCTCGAGGGGCTACACCTTC.

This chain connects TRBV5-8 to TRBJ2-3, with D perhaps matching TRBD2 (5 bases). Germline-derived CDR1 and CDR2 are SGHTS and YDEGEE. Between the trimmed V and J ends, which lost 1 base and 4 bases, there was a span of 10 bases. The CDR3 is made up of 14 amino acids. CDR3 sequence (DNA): TGTGCCAGCAGCTTGATGCGGGCCGCAGATACGCAGTATTTT. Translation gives CASSLMRAADTQYF.

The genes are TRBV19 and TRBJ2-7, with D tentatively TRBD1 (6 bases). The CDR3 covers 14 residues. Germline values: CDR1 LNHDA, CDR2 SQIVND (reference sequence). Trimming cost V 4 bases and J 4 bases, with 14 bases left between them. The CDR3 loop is CASSTQLTGYEQYF. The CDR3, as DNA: TGTGCCAGTAGTACCCAACTAACAGGGTACGAGCAGTACTTC.

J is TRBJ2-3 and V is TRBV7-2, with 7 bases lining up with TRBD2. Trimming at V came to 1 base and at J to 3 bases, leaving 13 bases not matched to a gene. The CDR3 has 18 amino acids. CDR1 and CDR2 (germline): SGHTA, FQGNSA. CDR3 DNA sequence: TGTGCCAGCAGCTTAGATGGGGGAGGGCCCTCGAGGACAGATACGCAGTATTTT. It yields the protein CASSLDGGGPSRTDTQYF. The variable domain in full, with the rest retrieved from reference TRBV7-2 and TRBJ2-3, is GAGVSQSPSNKVTEKGKDVELRCDPISGHTALYWYRQSLGQGLEFLIYFQGNSAPDKSGLPSDRFSAERTGGSVSTLTIQRTQQEDSAVYLCASSLDGGGPSRTDTQYFGPGTRLTVL.

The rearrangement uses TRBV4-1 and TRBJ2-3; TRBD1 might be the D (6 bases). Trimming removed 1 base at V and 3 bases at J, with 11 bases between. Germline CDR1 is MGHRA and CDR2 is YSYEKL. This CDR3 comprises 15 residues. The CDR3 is CASSQGGLVTDTQYF. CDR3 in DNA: TGCGCCAGCAGCCAAGGGGGGCTTGTGACAGATACGCAGTATTTT.

The CDR3: CASSAWTGGGTDTQYF. The CDR3 nucleotides are TGTGCCAGCAGCGCCTGGACAGGGGGGGGCACAGATACGCAGTATTTT. The chain joins TRBV9 to TRBJ2-3; 10 bases fit TRBD1. CDR3 length equals 16 residues. The V and J ends lost 3 bases and 1 base, in that order; junction bases with no gene match: 5. Germline-derived CDR1 and CDR2 are SGDLS and YYNGEE.